This paragraph covers one T cell receptor (beta chain) sequence. Sequenced by immunoSEQ multiplex PCR; TCRdb stores in-frame clones only, minus some. The sample carries under 300,000 clones, around 85% recorded once. The sample belongs to a study of blood T cell repertoires in COVID-19. The length of the CDR3 is 15 residues. Germline V gene lookup returns CDR1 SGHRS and CDR2 YFSETQ. Trimming at V came to 2 bases and at J to 8 bases, leaving 11 bases not matched to a gene. Source material: PBMCs or T cells enriched from blood (not recorded which). This receptor was taken from a woman aged 40 to 50 with acute COVID-19. The chain carries TRBV5-1 and TRBJ1-2, with 8 nucleotides matching TRBD1. The CDR3 sequence is CASSFGGQDRRGYTF. In DNA, the CDR3 is TGCGCCAGCAGCTTTGGGGGACAGGATCGGAGAGGCTACACCTTC.